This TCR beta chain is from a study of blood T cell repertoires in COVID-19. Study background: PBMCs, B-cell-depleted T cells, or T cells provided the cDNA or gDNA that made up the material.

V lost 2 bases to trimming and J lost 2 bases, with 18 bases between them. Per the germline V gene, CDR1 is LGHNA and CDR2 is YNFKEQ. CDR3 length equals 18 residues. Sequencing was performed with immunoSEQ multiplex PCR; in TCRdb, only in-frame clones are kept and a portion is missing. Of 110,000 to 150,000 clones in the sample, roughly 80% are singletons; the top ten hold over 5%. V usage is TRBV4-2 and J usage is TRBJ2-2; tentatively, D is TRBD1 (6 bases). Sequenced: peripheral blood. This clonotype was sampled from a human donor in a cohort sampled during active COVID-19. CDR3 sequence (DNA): TGTGCCAGCAGCCAAAGATCCCCCAGGGGCTCCAACACCGGGGAGCTGTTTTTT. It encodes CASSQRSPRGSNTGELFF.